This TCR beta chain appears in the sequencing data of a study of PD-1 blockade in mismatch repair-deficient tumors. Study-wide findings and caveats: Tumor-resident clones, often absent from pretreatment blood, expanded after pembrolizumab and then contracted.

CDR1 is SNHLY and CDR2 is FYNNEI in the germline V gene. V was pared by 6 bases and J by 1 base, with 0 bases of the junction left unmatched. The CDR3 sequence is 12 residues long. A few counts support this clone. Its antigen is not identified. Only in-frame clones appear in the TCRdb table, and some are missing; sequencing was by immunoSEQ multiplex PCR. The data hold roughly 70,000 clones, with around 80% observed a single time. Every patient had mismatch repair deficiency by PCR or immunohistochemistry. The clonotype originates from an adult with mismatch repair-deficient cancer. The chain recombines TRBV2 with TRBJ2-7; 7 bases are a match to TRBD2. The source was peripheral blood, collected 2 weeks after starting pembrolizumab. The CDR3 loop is CASSGRSYEQYF. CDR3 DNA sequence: TGTGCCAGCAGCGGGAGGTCCTACGAGCAGTACTTC.